The clone carrying this T cell receptor (beta chain) has at least ten counts. Its antigen is not identified. The sample comes from a study of Graves' ophthalmopathy and Graves' hyperthyroidism. Overall study: Prior to any treatment, peripheral blood was collected at the time of initial diagnosis.

Scientists amplified the TCR beta CDR3 regions from RNA transcripts. The workflow started with a first-round RT-PCR run with HTBI primers and then moved on to a second-round multiplex PCR. One entry per CDR3 protein results from TCRdb running MiXCR on the multiplex PCR reads. The table includes some 410,000 distinct CDR3 sequences, around 21% detected once. Hyperthyroidism was considered stable when no ophthalmopathy appeared within 18 months of follow-up. Whole-study results and caveats: Ophthalmopathy progression was predicted by the model at roughly 66% sensitivity and approximately 73% specificity. Blood shared most expanded thyroid clonotypes above 0.001 frequency.

V lost 1 base, J lost 4 bases, and 8 bases lay in between. CDR3 length: 12 residues. Per the germline V gene, CDR1 is SQVTM and CDR2 is ANQGSEA. This chain joins TRBV29-1 and TRBJ2-7; D gene unclear. Sequenced: peripheral blood. The receptor was isolated from a woman under 30 with stable Graves' hyperthyroidism. This chain's CDR3 is CSVEGLGYEQYF. CDR3 DNA: TGCAGCGTTGAAGGGCTAGGGTACGAGCAGTACTTC.